The 14 T cell receptor beta chains below all came from one sample that was sequenced in a study of response to subunit inactivated influenza vaccine. A single record per CDR3 protein comes from TCRdb applying MiXCR to the RT-PCR reads. The table has fewer than 750,000 distinct CDR3 sequences, approximately 15% seen once. Here the sequenced sample was PBMCs from blood, taken approximately 13 days after vaccination. Receptors were obtained from a man between 45 and 60 years old who received an inactivated influenza vaccine.

The V gene is TRBV7-2, the J gene TRBJ2-4; 10 nucleotides align to TRBD1. J lost 4 bases, V lost 5 bases, and 5 bases had no gene match. The CDR3 contains 15 residues. From germline, CDR1 is SGHTA and CDR2 FQGNSA. The CDR3 loop is CASSARTGGKNIQYF. CDR3 bases: TGTGCCAGCAGCGCGAGGACAGGGGGTAAAAACATTCAGTACTTC.

This clonotype showed up many times. This chain connects TRBV7-9 to TRBJ1-1, with unresolved D. This CDR3 is built from 11 residues. CDR1 and CDR2 (germline): SEHNR, FQNEAQ (reference sequence). V dropped 5 bases and J dropped 4 bases, with 5 bases sitting between them. CDR3 nucleotides: TGTGCCAGCAGCCGTTCCACTGAAGCTTTCTTT. Translation gives CASSRSTEAFF. The variable domain in full, completed from reference TRBV7-9 and TRBJ1-1, reads DTGVSQNPRHKITKRGQNVTFRCDPISEHNRLYWYRQTLGQGPEFLTYFQNEAQLEKSRLLSDRFSAERPKGSFSTLEIQRTEQGDSAMYLCASSRSTEAFFGQGTRLTVV.

This clonotype was counted only a few times. V usage is TRBV10-3 and J usage is TRBJ2-5; TRBD2 agrees at 7 bases. CDR3 length: 14 residues. V lost 3 bases, J lost 5 bases, and 6 bases stayed unmatched. Germline CDR1 is ENHRY and CDR2 is SYGVKD. The CDR3 sequence is CAISDWGGSETQYF. DNA for the CDR3: TGTGCCATCAGTGATTGGGGGGGTTCGGAGACCCAGTACTTC.

This clonotype showed up many times. The V and J genes are TRBV7-9 and TRBJ2-7; no clear D. Germline CDR1 and CDR2: SEHNR and FQNEAQ (reference sequence). The CDR3 runs to 14 residues. V lost 1 base and J lost 4, with 11 bases in between. CDR3: CASSLGSLGYEQYF. CDR3 in DNA: TGTGCCAGCAGCTTAGGTTCCTTAGGGTACGAGCAGTACTTC.

This clonotype has a handful of counts. The chain couples TRBV5-1 to TRBJ2-3; D unclear. The CDR3 consists of 15 residues. Germline CDR1 reads SGHRS; CDR2 reads YFSETQ. The germline V and J ends were trimmed by 0 bases and 4 bases, with 12 bases remaining between them. CDR3 protein: CASSLGFGEADTQYF. CDR3 DNA: TGCGCCAGCAGCTTGGGCTTCGGAGAGGCAGATACGCAGTATTTT. Together with reference TRBV5-1 and TRBJ2-3, the CDR3 gives the full variable domain: KAGVTQTPRYLIKTRGQQVTLSCSPISGHRSVSWYQQTPGQGLQFLFEYFSETQRNKGNFPGRFSGRQFSNSRSEMNVSTLELGDSALYLCASSLGFGEADTQYFGPGTRLTVL.

Only a few counts were recorded for this clonotype. The chain combines TRBV18 with TRBJ2-3; 8 bases align to TRBD2. V dropped 3 bases and J dropped 4; count of bases not matched to a gene: 6. Germline-derived CDR1 and CDR2 are KGHSH and LQKENI. The CDR3 length is 15 residues. The chain's CDR3 is CASSPLAGLPDTQYF. The DNA of the CDR3 is TGTGCCAGCTCACCCTTAGCGGGATTACCAGATACGCAGTATTTT.

The sample holds a few counts of this clonotype. V is TRBV4-3 and J is TRBJ2-7; maybe TRBD1 (6 bases). The CDR3 has 15 residues. Trimming removed 1 base from V and 5 bases from J, with 15 bases in between. In germline, CDR1 is LGHNA, CDR2 YSLEER. Here the CDR3 DNA reads TGCGCCAGCAGCCAAGTTTGGGGGCTTGCCCACGAGCAGTACTTC. As protein: CASSQVWGLAHEQYF.

This clonotype was seen more than once but under ten times. The V and J genes are TRBV20-1 and TRBJ2-7; no clear D. Trimming removed 3 bases at V and 4 bases at J, with 10 bases between. The CDR3 is 12 residues long. CDR1 and CDR2 from the germline V gene are DFQATT and SNEGSKA (reference sequence). The chain's CDR3 is CSASATAYEQYF. CDR3 nucleotides: TGCAGTGCTAGTGCCACAGCTTACGAGCAGTACTTC.

The chain recombines TRBV20-1 with TRBJ1-5, with D perhaps matching TRBD1 (6 bases). CDR1 is DFQATT and CDR2 is SNEGSKA in the germline V gene (reference sequence). This CDR3 spans 13 amino acids. V lost 5 bases and J lost 2, with 10 bases in between. CDR3 coding DNA: TGCAGTGCTGGGGGCGCCGGCAATCAGCCCCAGCATTTT. This encodes CSAGGAGNQPQHF.

This clonotype was counted only a few times. The V call is TRBV19, the J call TRBJ2-1; 16 positions agree with TRBD2. Trimming cost V 7 bases and J 7 bases; bases outside gene matches: 7. Per the germline V gene, CDR1 is LNHDA and CDR2 is SQIVND (reference sequence). The CDR3 totals 16 residues. The CDR3 DNA sequence: TGTGCCAGTAACATGGGACTAGCGGGAGGGCGGAATGAGCAGTTCTTC. It specifies CASNMGLAGGRNEQFF.

In this sample, this clonotype turned up many times. V gene TRBV12-3 or TRBV12-4 combines with J gene TRBJ2-1; 10 positions match TRBD1. This CDR3 has 14 amino acids. V was pared by 7 bases and J by 9 bases, with 9 bases of the junction left unmatched. Here the CDR3 DNA reads TGTGCCAGCAACCTCGGGACAGGGGCAAGTGAGCAGTTCTTC. The encoded protein is CASNLGTGASEQFF.

This clonotype was seen more than once but under ten times. The chain recombines TRBV15 with TRBJ1-1, with D perhaps TRBD1 (6 bases). The CDR3 has 14 residues. Trimming removed 5 bases at V and 0 bases at J, with 10 bases between. Germline V gives CDR1 LNHNV, CDR2 YYDKDF (reference sequence). The CDR3 nucleotides read TGTGCCACCAGCCCTGGACAGATGAACACTGAAGCTTTCTTT. This codes for CATSPGQMNTEAFF.

The chain couples TRBV6-1 to TRBJ1-4; D is uncertain. Germline V gives CDR1 MNHNS, CDR2 SASEGT. Trimming pared 7 bases from V and 7 bases from J, leaving 13 bases between. This CDR3 spans 13 amino acids. The CDR3 protein is CASTKNQGEKLFF. CDR3 DNA sequence: TGTGCCAGCACCAAGAATCAAGGTGAAAAACTGTTTTTT.

This clonotype was recorded many times. J is TRBJ2-1 and V is TRBV12-3 or TRBV12-4; D remains unclear. The germline V and J ends were trimmed by 7 bases and 6 bases, with 13 bases remaining between them. The CDR3 is 13 residues long. CDR3 sequence reads: CASMQSVSNEQFF. DNA for the CDR3: TGTGCCAGCATGCAATCGGTTAGCAATGAGCAGTTCTTC.